The table lists the clone carrying this T cell receptor beta chain with a few counts. The sample is drawn from a study of response to subunit inactivated influenza vaccine. The CDR3 totals 18 residues. The V gene's germline CDR1 is MNHEY and CDR2 SMNVEV (reference sequence). Trimming pared 7 bases from V and 1 base from J, leaving 25 bases between. TCRdb re-analysed the RT-PCR reads in MiXCR, keeping a single row per CDR3 protein. The data hold 560,000 or so distinct CDR3 sequences, with about 7.6% observed a single time. Sequencing used PBMCs from blood, obtained 23 to 25 months after vaccination. This clonotype originated in a man between 50 and 69 years old who received an inactivated influenza vaccine. The chain joins TRBV27 to TRBJ2-5; perhaps TRBD2 as D (5 bases). Here the CDR3 DNA reads TGTGCCAGCAACCCATTCCCCTTGACACGGGAAATCCAAGAGACCCAGTACTTC. Its translation: CASNPFPLTREIQETQYF.